This TCR beta chain was sequenced for a study of cytomegalovirus exposure and HLA in healthy donors. Overall study: In an early release, HLA-typed donors contributed 75 million to 85 million unique TCR sequences. Notes on the study in general: Per a later analysis, about 18,000 TCR beta sequences showed association with HLA alleles at 0.05 false discovery rate.

About this clone itself: Its antigen is not known.

The CDR3 length is 14 residues. The germline V gene has CDR1 SGDLS and CDR2 YYNGEE. V lost 2 bases to trimming and J lost 3 bases, with 11 bases between them. The PCR made use of 60 Vbeta and 13 Jbeta primers. Only in-frame clones appear in the TCRdb table, and some are missing; sequencing was by immunoSEQ multiplex PCR. The repertoire holds 180,000 or so clones, with under 90% as singletons. Sequenced sample: PBMCs. The clonotype originates from a boy aged 2-9 years in good health and CMV-seronegative. The chain couples TRBV9 to TRBJ2-5; no definite D call. The CDR3 here is CASSVRHREETQYF. DNA for the CDR3: TGTGCCAGCAGCGTCCGTCACCGGGAAGAGACCCAGTACTTC.